These 25 T cell receptor beta chains came from one sample sequenced in a study of T cell repertoires in cytomegalovirus infection. Antigens of these TCRs are unknown. TCRdb used MiXCR to reprocess the reads, holding one entry per CDR3 protein. The data show about 920,000 distinct CDR3 sequences, under 40% seen once. The specimen comprised cultured CD8+ T cells from PBMCs, sampled from culture after CMV antigen stimulation. Receptor source: a human donor in good health (CMV status not recorded). Some clones in this sample may be carry-over from other donors' samples.

The rearrangement joins TRBV19 to TRBJ1-3; D gene uncertain. The CDR3 spans 13 residues. Deletions cut 8 bases from V and 4 bases from J, with 12 bases between. The germline V gene has CDR1 LNHDA and CDR2 SQIVND (reference sequence). As DNA, the CDR3 is TGTGCCAGTCATTTCCGAACGGGAAACACCATATATTTT. Protein sequence: CASHFRTGNTIYF.

A note on this clonotype: A read error may be the cause here, since a much bigger clone is one base away. The chain joins TRBV7-2 to TRBJ2-2, with D uncertain. The CDR3 extends over 13 amino acids. Germline loops: CDR1 SGHTA, CDR2 FQGNSA. The CDR3 region is CASNLRSNRELFF. In DNA form, the CDR3 reads TGTGCCAGCAACTTAAGGTCGAACCGGGAGCTGTTTTTT.

V is TRBV15 and J is TRBJ1-1; D is unresolved. This CDR3 has 15 amino acids. The ends were cut back, 1 base at V and 6 bases at J, with 15 bases in the middle. Germline values: CDR1 LNHNV, CDR2 YYDKDF (reference sequence). The CDR3 loop reads CATSRVGEQNPEAFF. The CDR3 bases are TGTGCCACCAGCAGAGTAGGAGAACAAAATCCTGAAGCTTTCTTT.

The chain joins TRBV6-6 to TRBJ1-1; D is unresolved. The CDR3 has 16 amino acids. Between the trimmed V and J ends, which lost 5 bases and 0 bases, there was a span of 16 bases. Germline loops: CDR1 MNHNY, CDR2 SVGAGI (reference sequence). The CDR3 protein is CASSTGLLDMNTEAFF. CDR3 coding DNA: TGTGCCAGCAGTACGGGGTTGTTGGATATGAACACTGAAGCTTTCTTT.

V usage is TRBV2 and J usage is TRBJ1-1; the D gene is possibly TRBD1 (5 bases). Germline V CDR1 and CDR2: SNHLY, FYNNEI. The CDR3 length is 11 residues. Trimming removed 6 bases from V and 7 bases from J, with 9 bases in between. CDR3 sequence: CASSRVFEAFF. The CDR3 nucleotides read TGTGCCAGCAGCAGGGTCTTTGAAGCTTTCTTT.

This clonotype was observed many times. This rearrangement joins TRBV4-3 to TRBJ2-1, with a tentative D call TRBD2 (7 bases). The V gene's germline CDR1 is LGHNA and CDR2 YSLEER. The CDR3 sequence is 16 residues long. Trimming stripped 4 bases from V and 4 bases from J, with 17 bases between. CDR3 DNA sequence: TGCGCCAGCAGCCTGGGCGGGGGCTCAGAATACAATGAGCAGTTCTTC. This codes for CASSLGGGSEYNEQFF.

This clonotype has more than one count but fewer than ten. This chain connects TRBV7-2 to TRBJ2-1; TRBD2 might be the D (6 bases). Germline V gene lookup returns CDR1 SGHTA and CDR2 FQGNSA. The V end lost 8 bases, the J end lost 0 bases, and 17 bases lay between the germline ends. The CDR3 covers 16 residues. CDR3 coding DNA: TGTGCCAGCGCTGTAAAGGGACTCGTCTCCTACAATGAGCAGTTCTTC. Protein sequence: CASAVKGLVSYNEQFF.

As to this clonotype: At one end, the junction sequence differs from germline, possibly due to a read error. The chain carries TRBV3-1 and TRBJ2-1; no definite D call. This CDR3 is 12 amino acids long. Germline CDR1 and CDR2: LGHDT and YNNKEL (reference sequence). The CDR3 DNA follows: TGTGTCAGCAGCCAAGGTTTCAATGAGCAGTTCTTC. Amino acids: CVSSQGFNEQFF.

A few counts support this clonotype. The J gene is TRBJ1-2, the V gene TRBV11-2, with D unresolved. V lost 0 bases and J 1 base, leaving 12 bases between the germline ends. The germline V gene encodes CDR1 SGHAT and CDR2 FQNNGV. The CDR3 has 16 residues. The CDR3 DNA reads as TGTGCCAGCAGCTTAGATTGGTCCGATCTTAACTATGGCTACACCTTC. Translated, it gives CASSLDWSDLNYGYTF.

The V and J genes are TRBV29-1 and TRBJ2-1, with TRBD2 identical over 9 bases. The CDR3 length is 18 residues. The germline CDR1 and CDR2 sequences are SQVTM and ANQGSEA. With V trimmed by 6 bases and J by 10 bases, 25 bases remained unmatched. CDR3 bases: TGCAGCGTCCCACTACTTCCAGGGCTGAGAACTAGCGGGCCGGAGCAGTTCTTC. Translated: CSVPLLPGLRTSGPEQFF.

With respect to this clonotype: A read error may produce the germline difference seen at one junction end. CDR3: CVSSLGQGYGYTF. The CDR3 DNA reads as TGTGTCAGCAGCCTAGGGCAGGGATATGGCTACACCTTC. The rearrangement uses TRBV7-8 and TRBJ1-2, with TRBD1 as a possible D gene (5 bases). Germline CDR1 and CDR2: SGHVS and FQNEAQ. The CDR3 is made up of 13 amino acids.

This clonotype was seen ten or more times. The chain is built from TRBV7-2 and TRBJ1-4, with D tentatively TRBD1 (5 bases). This CDR3 has 15 amino acids. The V gene's germline CDR1 is SGHTA and CDR2 FQGNSA. Trimming cost V 5 bases and J 4 bases, with 14 bases left between them. The CDR3 is CASSRLGRINEKLFF. For the CDR3, the DNA is TGTGCCAGCAGCCGCCTGGGACGGATTAATGAAAAACTGTTTTTT.

This clonotype came up many times. The rearrangement uses TRBV7-9 and TRBJ2-3; D might be TRBD2 (7 bases). CDR1 is SEHNR, CDR2 FQNEAQ, per germline (reference sequence). CDR3 length: 17 amino acids. V lost 5 bases to trimming and J lost 5 bases, with 23 bases between them. In DNA, the CDR3 is TGTGCCAGCAGCGGGAACGGGGGGCTTAGAACGGGAGATACGCAGTATTTT. Translated, it gives CASSGNGGLRTGDTQYF. Complete variable domain (other parts from reference TRBV7-9 and TRBJ2-3): DTGVSQNPRHKITKRGQNVTFRCDPISEHNRLYWYRQTLGQGPEFLTYFQNEAQLEKSRLLSDRFSAERPKGSFSTLEIQRTEQGDSAMYLCASSGNGGLRTGDTQYFGPGTRLTVL.

The rearrangement joins TRBV7-9 to TRBJ2-5; D is possibly TRBD1 or TRBD2 (5 bases each). Trimming cost V 5 bases and J 4 bases, with 14 bases left between them. CDR1 and CDR2 from the germline V gene are SEHNR and FQNEAQ (reference sequence). The CDR3 has 14 amino acids. The CDR3 DNA reads TGTGCCAGCAGCCCAGGGAGCCCCCGAGAGACCCAGTACTTC. Protein sequence: CASSPGSPRETQYF.

This clonotype was detected a few times. The V and J genes are TRBV6-1 and TRBJ2-7; D might be TRBD2 (5 bases). CDR1 is MNHNS, CDR2 SASEGT, per germline. The ends were cut back, 7 bases at V and 2 bases at J, with 15 bases in the middle. CDR3 size: 14 residues. CDR3 sequence (DNA): TGTGCCAGCACCGTGGACTTCGGTACCTACGAGCAGTACGTC. The encoded protein is CASTVDFGTYEQYV.

This clonotype was recorded a few times. The rearrangement joins TRBV6-2 or TRBV6-3 to TRBJ1-5; no reliable D call. Germline CDR1 is MNHEY and CDR2 is SVGEGT. With 6 bases removed from V and 5 bases from J, the gap between germline ends came to 11 bases. The CDR3 length is 13 residues. This CDR3 is CASSSDGYQPQHF. The CDR3 DNA follows: TGTGCCAGCAGCTCGGACGGTTATCAGCCCCAGCATTTT.

The V and J genes are TRBV7-6 and TRBJ2-2, with 10 bases aligning to TRBD2. The CDR3 totals 16 residues. Germline lookup yields CDR1 SGHVS and CDR2 FNYEAQ. J lost 4 bases, V lost 4 bases, and 6 bases had no gene match. In DNA, the CDR3 is TGTGCCAGCAGCTCTCGCCAGCGGGGGGGCACCGGGGAGCTGTTTTTT. Its translation is CASSSRQRGGTGELFF.

With respect to this clonotype: A much bigger clone sits one base away, suggesting this may be a read error. The V call is TRBV7-9, the J call TRBJ2-7; 7 nucleotides line up with TRBD1. CDR3 length: 15 amino acids. Germline V gives CDR1 SEHNR, CDR2 FQNEAQ (reference sequence). The CDR3 DNA reads TGTGCCAACAGCTCTACAGGGGAAGGATCCTACGAGCAGTACTTC. Translating it yields CANSSTGEGSYEQYF.

The V and J genes are TRBV6-1 and TRBJ2-6; D gene unclear. Looked up from germline, CDR1 is MNHNS and CDR2 is SASEGT. V was shortened by 10 bases and J by 4 bases, with 14 bases between the two germline ends. The CDR3 spans 14 residues. CDR3 nucleotides: TGTGCCACCCACCCCCGGAGCGGGGCCAACGTCCTGACTTTC. Residues: CATHPRSGANVLTF.

CDR3 sequence (DNA): TGCAGTGCTAGCTCCGGGACAGGATCATACGAGCAGTACGTC. It codes for CSASSGTGSYEQYV. J is TRBJ2-7 and V is TRBV20-1, with 8 bases matching TRBD1. The CDR3 runs to 14 residues. Germline V CDR1 and CDR2: DFQATT, SNEGSKA (reference sequence). Germline trimming cut 3 bases from V and 4 bases from J; bases unmatched to any gene: 8.

This clonotype showed up just a few times. The rearrangement links TRBV11-3 to TRBJ2-1; 9 bases are shared with TRBD1. Unmatched junction bases numbered 4, after V lost 4 bases and J lost 9 bases. The CDR3 has 13 residues. In germline, CDR1 is SGHNT, CDR2 YENEEA. Here the CDR3 DNA reads TGTGCCAGCAGCTCCGACAGGGGGAGTGAGCAGTTCTTC. This gives the protein CASSSDRGSEQFF.

The V and J genes are TRBV19 and TRBJ2-1, with 7 bases identical to TRBD2. The J segment lost 4 bases and the V segment lost 3 bases, leaving 6 bases of the junction unmatched. Germline CDR1 LNHDA, CDR2 SQIVND (reference sequence). The CDR3 is made up of 15 amino acids. The CDR3 loop is CASSMGSSGYNEQFF. CDR3 sequence (DNA): TGTGCCAGTAGTATGGGTTCTAGCGGATACAATGAGCAGTTCTTC. Based on the CDR3 plus reference TRBV19 and TRBJ2-1, the full variable domain is DGGITQSPKYLFRKEGQNVTLSCEQNLNHDAMYWYRQDPGQGLRLIYYSQIVNDFQKGDIAEGYSVSREKKESFPLTVTSAQKNPTAFYLCASSMGSSGYNEQFFGPGTRLTVL.

The chain combines TRBV6-8 with TRBJ2-7; the D is unclear. The CDR3 totals 18 residues. Germline V gives CDR1 MNHGY, CDR2 SAAAGT. V lost 1 base to trimming and J lost 3 bases, with 22 bases between them. In DNA form, the CDR3 reads TGTGCCAGCAGTTACTTGACTCGCCCCAGAACATCACGCTACGAGCAGTACGTC. It specifies CASSYLTRPRTSRYEQYV.

This clonotype was seen ten or more times. The V call is TRBV7-8, the J call TRBJ2-2, with TRBD2 matching 10 bases. V shed 5 bases, J shed 1 base, and the junction held 10 bases outside the gene matches. The germline gives CDR1 SGHVS, CDR2 FQNEAQ. The CDR3 is 18 amino acids. CDR3 bases: TGTGCCAGCAGCCCTCAGGTGGTAGCGGGGGGGAACACCGGGGAGCTGTTTTTT. It codes for CASSPQVVAGGNTGELFF.

The chain employs TRBV4-1 and TRBJ2-7, with D perhaps TRBD1 or TRBD2 (6 bases each). Germline V CDR1 and CDR2: MGHRA, YSYEKL. V lost 4 bases and J 2 bases, leaving 15 bases between the germline ends. The CDR3 covers 15 residues. CDR3 amino acids: CASSPQRGLTYEQYF. Here the CDR3 DNA reads TGCGCCAGCAGCCCTCAACGGGGGCTAACCTACGAGCAGTACTTC.